Listed here is a single T cell receptor (beta chain). Its antigen has not been determined. This entry is derived from a study of Tregs in tolerant kidney transplant recipients (dated by TCRdb to between 2017 and 2020). Regarding the research as a whole: Transplants used related donors with nonmyeloablative bone marrow transplantation; mixed chimerism was transient in the human trials. The study used TCRbeta sequencing to identify donor-specific regulatory T cells before combined kidney and bone marrow transplantation, then tracked those cells after transplant.

The research as a whole found: Because the study included only a small number of patients, the results must be confirmed in larger populations and under other immunosuppression protocols. Biological reproducibility was not directly addressed, though technical replication error appeared minimal. Because the PCR primers were changed over time for some patients, nucleotide-level comparison could not be performed across the samples from those patients. Donor-specific Treg expansion exceeded global Treg expansion in tolerant patients, suggesting antigen-driven rather than nonspecific expansion. The most biologically relevant and donor-specific TCRbeta repertoire appeared to be identified by expanding Tregs with activated donor B cells.

The time point label on this specimen signifies: blood sample drawn before combined kidney and bone marrow transplant. Unstimulated Tregs (CD4+CD25+CD127-), CD4+ non-Tregs (CD4+CD25-), CD4 and CD8 cells were FACS-sorted from thawed PBMCs. Several combined kidney and bone marrow transplant recipients from the ITN036ST trial were included as patients, and samples were available only from these trial subjects. Healthy control blood was processed to PBMCs with a Ficoll density gradient and then cryopreserved, whereas patient PBMCs were collected both before and after transplant. For TCRbeta CDR3 sequencing, genomic DNA from the sorted cells was extracted using the QIAGEN DNeasy Blood and Tissue Kit. High-throughput TCRbeta CDR3 sequencing was carried out commercially through immunoSEQ, with PCR amplification with bias correction and internal controls included. The published analysis was carried out like this. Unique productive TCRbeta sequences were defined by CDR3 nucleotide sequence when primers matched and otherwise by CDR3 amino acid sequence together with Vbeta and Jbeta genes. To correct sorting error, sequences shared between sorted populations at a frequency ratio of 2:1 or less were removed; the rest were assigned to the higher population. Donor-reactive sequences were defined as at least 5-fold expanded in CFSE-low cells versus unstimulated cells, with frequency of at least 0.01% in CFSE-low cells. Jensen-Shannon divergence calculated on the top 100 TCRbeta sequences ranked by frequency was used to measure repertoire divergence. For samples with multiple sequencing runs, sorting error was corrected separately for each run before the runs were pooled. The table comes from immuneACCESS by way of TCRdb, which keeps in-frame sequences with V and J called. Part of the clones is missing from these tables; in studies checked, under half for an unresolved V gene and the rest for unknown reasons. From that table come the V and J calls and clone size; the DNA was used to work out D and trimming. This sample's clone table shows about 48,000 clones. The ten biggest clones cover around 0.8% of the sample.

The TCR was taken from a human donor who received a combined kidney and bone marrow transplant. This sample comprised CD4+ T cells from blood, obtained before the transplant.

The CDR3 has the sequence CASSIAGTTNEKLFF. CDR3 bases read: TGTGCCAGTAGTATTGCGGGGACAACTAATGAAAAA. This chain joins TRBV19 to TRBJ1-4, with no confidently assigned D gene. The read comes to an end 3 residues before the CDR3 does, leaving the germline J gene to fill in the end. CDR1 and CDR2 are read off the germline V gene (reference sequence) as LNHDA and SQIVND. V is cut by 3 bases and J by 0 bases, and the space between the germline ends is 8 bases. From the cysteine up to the phenylalanine, the CDR3 has a length of 15 residues. The DNA shown is the part of the CDR3 that was read: 36 bases, in frame from base 1.